This entry lists 9 T cell receptor beta chains sequenced from one sample in a study of blood T cell repertoires in COVID-19. Assay used: immunoSEQ multiplex PCR; TCRdb lists only in-frame clones, some missing. The sample contains 150,000 to 180,000 clones, roughly 89% of which appear only once. Sequenced input: peripheral blood. The receptors come from a man aged 50 to 60 with acute or convalescent COVID-19.

This rearrangement joins TRBV19 to TRBJ1-2; 9 positions agree with TRBD1. The CDR3 runs to 13 residues. V lost 3 bases to trimming and J lost 8 bases; unmatched junction nucleotides: 4. CDR1 and CDR2 (germline): LNHDA, SQIVND (reference sequence). CDR3: CASSMGTGFGYTF. Written as DNA, the CDR3 is TGTGCCAGTAGTATGGGGACAGGGTTCGGCTACACCTTC.

V and J are TRBV21-1 and TRBJ1-1; TRBD1 is the table's D call, not checked against the DNA. TRBV21-1 is flagged as a pseudogene. This CDR3 is 17 amino acids long. The CDR3 coding sequence is TGTGCCAGCAGCAAGGGACAGGCCAAGGACGTGGGCACTGAAGCTTTCTTT. Residues: CASSKGQAKDVGTEAFF.

The chain employs TRBV29-1 and TRBJ1-1; possibly TRBD1 for D (5 bases). With 6 bases removed from V and 5 bases from J, the gap between germline ends came to 13 bases. Germline CDR1 and CDR2: SQVTM and ANQGSEA. CDR3 length equals 12 residues. CDR3 loop: CSVAPRGTEAFF. CDR3 nucleotide sequence: TGCAGCGTGGCCCCACGGGGGACTGAAGCTTTCTTT.

This chain links TRBV7-2 with TRBJ1-5; 7 bases agree with TRBD1. The trim removed 4 bases at V and 10 bases at J, leaving 13 bases unmatched. Germline loops: CDR1 SGHTA, CDR2 FQGNSA. The CDR3 runs 15 residues. The CDR3 nucleotides are TGTGCCAGCAGCTCGACCACGAACAGGGGAGGACCCCAGCATTTT. Encoded protein: CASSSTTNRGGPQHF.

In the case of this clone: The sample contains more than one DNA sequence encoding this CDR3. V usage is TRBV6-2 or TRBV6-3 and J usage is TRBJ1-1, with D uncertain. From germline, CDR1 is MNHEY and CDR2 SVGEGT. There are 13 residues in the CDR3. Trimming cost V 4 bases and J 0 bases, with 6 bases left between them. The CDR3 reads CASSFTLNTEAFF. CDR3 nucleotide sequence: TGTGCCAGCAGTTTCACACTGAACACTGAAGCTTTCTTT.

The V call is TRBV3-1 (or the pseudogene TRBV3-2), the J call TRBJ2-1, with D possibly matching TRBD2 (6 bases). This CDR3 region has 15 residues. The V end lost 0 bases, the J end lost 5 bases, and 11 bases lay between the germline ends. In germline, CDR1 is LGHDT, CDR2 YNNKEL (reference sequence). The chain's CDR3 is CASSQDHSGHNEQFF. In DNA, the CDR3 is TGTGCCAGCAGCCAAGATCATAGCGGACACAATGAGCAGTTCTTC.

J is TRBJ2-1 and V is TRBV11-2; 7 bases line up with TRBD2. The V gene end was trimmed by 5 bases and the J gene end by 6 bases; junction bases not matched to a gene: 10. This CDR3 comprises 15 residues. CDR1 SGHAT and CDR2 FQNNGV come from the germline V gene. The CDR3 bases are TGTGCCAGCAGCGGATGGACTAGAAGGGGCAATGAGCAGTTCTTC. Its translation is CASSGWTRRGNEQFF.

V gene TRBV6-1 combines with J gene TRBJ1-2, with D perhaps TRBD1 (6 bases). V was cut by 3 bases and J by 4 bases, with 24 bases left in between. CDR3 length equals 18 residues. The germline CDR1 and CDR2 sequences are MNHNS and SASEGT. CDR3 sequence: CASSDQGDQFGGGYGYTF. For the CDR3, the DNA is TGTGCCAGCAGTGATCAAGGAGATCAATTTGGGGGCGGCTATGGCTACACCTTC.

V and J are TRBV12-3 or TRBV12-4 and TRBJ1-1; no firm D call. V was pared by 6 bases and J by 0 bases, with 8 bases between. The CDR3 extends over 13 amino acids. The CDR3 loop reads CASSLTLNTEAFF. The CDR3 DNA sequence: TGTGCCAGCAGCCTAACCTTGAACACTGAAGCTTTCTTT.